This TCR beta chain was retrieved from a study of cytomegalovirus exposure and HLA in healthy donors. Primers for the PCR totalled 60 Vbeta and 13 Jbeta. Using immunoSEQ multiplex PCR, the repertoire was profiled, and TCRdb retains in-frame clones only, with some absent. The sample consists of about 150,000 clones, roughly 80% of them appearing once. This clone was seen a handful of times. The antigen is undetermined. Study-wide findings and caveats: A later analysis linked roughly 17,000 TCR beta sequences to HLA alleles at 0.05 false discovery rate. Later analysis identified a missense DCLRE1C variant that was linked to TCR beta V- and J-gene trimming. CMV serostatus was the only immune exposure information that was available.

Sequenced: PBMCs. The receptor's source is a man younger than 35 in good health and CMV-seronegative.

The chain's CDR3 is CASMRENIQYF. CDR3 sequence (DNA): TGTGCCAGCATGCGAGAAAACATTCAGTACTTC. The genes are TRBV2 and TRBJ2-4; D is unresolved. Germline assignment: CDR1 SNHLY and CDR2 FYNNEI. This CDR3 is built from 11 residues. Trimming removed 7 bases at V and 5 bases at J, with 6 bases between.